This record looks at one T cell receptor (beta chain) sequence and its context. Its antigen is as yet unknown. This sample was taken from a study of cytomegalovirus exposure and HLA in healthy donors. In germline, CDR1 is GTSNPN, CDR2 SVGIG (reference sequence). V was pared by 0 bases and J by 7 bases, with 5 bases of the junction left unmatched. The CDR3 runs to 14 residues. General study points: The study found most TCR sequences rare, yet found some public TCRs in many donors.

The protocol was immunoSEQ multiplex PCR, while the TCRdb copy is restricted to in-frame clones and leaves out a portion. The sample lists 150,000 to 200,000 clones, approximately 78% seen once, with 0.95% to 1.5% in the top ten. The receptor's source is a woman in her twenties or thirties in good health and CMV-seronegative. The sample was PBMCs. V is TRBV30 and J is TRBJ2-2; 7 bases map to TRBD1. The CDR3 loop reads CAWSVKGAGGELFF. The CDR3 nucleotides read TGTGCCTGGAGTGTAAAGGGGGCGGGCGGGGAGCTGTTTTTT.